These T cell receptor beta chains were read from a single sample in a study of blood T cell repertoires in COVID-19. Sequencing used immunoSEQ multiplex PCR; TCRdb keeps in-frame clones, though not all of them. Of about 190,000 clones in the sample, less than 90% were seen once. The sequenced sample was peripheral blood. These receptors originate from a human donor in a cohort sampled during active COVID-19. The CDR3 runs from the conserved cysteine through the conserved F or W. A D gene is named only where the DNA matches it firmly. Expanded clones get a size class; other rows say once, few or many, or leave the size out.

>NA|TRBV19|NA|TRBJ1-6
TGTGCCAGTAGCGGATCGGGGGGGAATTCACCCCTCCACTTT
CASSGSGGNSPLHF
>NA|TRBV5-4|NA|TRBJ2-1
TGTGCCAGCAGCGCAGTCGACAGGACAGCGAGGGCCAATGAGCAGTTCTTC
CASSAVDRTARANEQFF
>NA|TRBV2|NA|TRBJ2-2
TGTGCCAGCAGGGGTGGCGCGGGAAACACCGGGGAGCTGTTTTTT
CASRGGAGNTGELFF
>TRBD1|TRBV19|NA|TRBJ2-2
TGTGCCAGTAGTACCGACAGGGCGTTGGGCGGGGAGCTGTTTTTT
CASSTDRALGGELFF
>NA|TRBV12-2|NA|TRBJ1-1
TGTGCAAGTCGGGACAGGGGGCAGGGGACTGAAGCTTTCTTT
CASRDRGQGTEAFF
>NA|TRBV7-7|NA|TRBJ2-1
TGTGCTAGCAGCCAGGGGCCCTACCTGGTGGATGAGCAGTTCTTC
CASSQGPYLVDEQFF
>NA|TRBV19|NA|TRBJ1-2
TGTGCCAGTAGTATAGGGTCAGGGGCCGGCTACACCTTC
CASSIGSGAGYTF
>NA|TRBV27|NA|TRBJ2-7
TGTGCCAGCAGTTTGCAGGGGCCCTCCTACGAGCAGTACTTC
CASSLQGPSYEQYF
>TRBD1|TRBV10-3|NA|TRBJ2-7
TGTGCCATCCGAGAATCGGGACAGGTGGTCTCCGAGCAGTACTTC
CAIRESGQVVSEQYF
>NA|TRBV2|NA|TRBJ2-3
TGTGCCAGCAGGGGCACGCTTAGCACAGATACGCAGTATTTT
CASRGTLSTDTQYF
>TRBD2|TRBV6-5|NA|TRBJ2-7
TGTGCCAGCAGTTTAGCGGGAGGGTGGAACGAGCAGTACTTC
CASSLAGGWNEQYF
>TRBD1|TRBV7-2|NA|TRBJ2-3
TGTGCCAGCAGCCTAAGACAGGGGTCAGCCACAGATACGCAGTATTTT
CASSLRQGSATDTQYF
>TRBD2|TRBV3-1/TRBV3-2|NA|TRBJ2-1
TGTGCCAGCAGCCAGACTAGCGGGACGATCAATGAGCAGTTCTTC
CASSQTSGTINEQFF
>NA|TRBV6-5|NA|TRBJ2-5
TGTGCCAGCAGTCCTCTACTAGGGGGCCAAGAGACCCAGTACTTC
CASSPLLGGQETQYF
>TRBD1|TRBV24-1|NA|TRBJ2-2
TGTGCCACCAGTGTTTCAACAGGGGTCACCGGGGAGCTGTTTTTT
CATSVSTGVTGELFF
>NA|TRBV24-1|NA|TRBJ1-5
TGTGCCACCAGTGGCACCCCAGGGGAACAGCCCCAGCATTTT
CATSGTPGEQPQHF
>NA|TRBV7-9|NA|TRBJ1-1
TGTGCCAGCAGCCTTAATTATCAGCGGAACACTGAAGCTTTCTTT
CASSLNYQRNTEAFF
>NA|TRBV27|NA|TRBJ2-2
TGTGCCAGCAGTCGGAGGGCTGCACAGACCGGGGAGCTGTTTTTT
CASSRRAAQTGELFF
>NA|TRBV28|many|TRBJ1-1
TGTGCCAGCAGTTCCGGGACAAACACTGAAGCTTTCTTT
CASSSGTNTEAFF
>TRBD2|TRBV4-1|NA|TRBJ2-5
TGCGCCAGCAGCCTTTTCACTAGCGGGGGGAAAGAGACCCAGTACTTC
CASSLFTSGGKETQYF
>NA|TRBV7-9|NA|TRBJ2-7
TGTGCCAGCGGGAGGACGGGCTACGAGCAGTACTTC
CASGRTGYEQYF
>NA|TRBV3-1/TRBV3-2|NA|TRBJ1-5
TGTGCCAGCAGCCAAGATCTTAATCAGCCCCAGCATTTT
CASSQDLNQPQHF
>TRBD2|TRBV5-1|NA|TRBJ2-5
TGCGCCAGCAGCTTGGGAGCGGGGGGGCCCTCCTCCGTGACCCAGTACTTC
CASSLGAGGPSSVTQYF
>TRBD2|TRBV10-3|NA|TRBJ2-2
TGTGCCATCAGTGAGTCGACTCCTCTAGCGGGAGGGTCCGGGGAGCTGTTTTTT
CAISESTPLAGGSGELFF
>NA|TRBV19|once|TRBJ1-5
TGTGCCAGTAGTACCCCGGCAGACCACTATAGCAATCAGCCCCAGCATTTT
CASSTPADHYSNQPQHF
>TRBD1|TRBV5-4|NA|TRBJ1-2
TGTGCCAGCAGTATTCAGACAGGGGACTATGGCTACACCTTC
CASSIQTGDYGYTF
>TRBD2|TRBV5-1|NA|TRBJ2-2
TGCGCCAGCAGCGGAGCCGTATTTGGACTAGCGGGGAACACCGGGGAGCTGTTTTTT
CASSGAVFGLAGNTGELFF
>NA|TRBV18|NA|TRBJ1-2
TGTGCCAGCTCACCCTCCAGCAGGAATTCTAACTATGGCTACACCTTC
CASSPSSRNSNYGYTF
>NA|TRBV30|NA|TRBJ1-6
TGTGCCTGGAGACTTGGGGGCCAAGACTTTTCACCCCTCCACTTT
CAWRLGGQDFSPLHF
>NA|TRBV9|few|TRBJ1-3
TGTGCCAGCAGCCACTCTGGAAACACCATATATTTT
CASSHSGNTIYF
>NA|TRBV18|NA|TRBJ1-6
TGTGCCAGCTCACAGATGACAGCTACCCCCGAAAATTCACCCCTCCACTTT
CASSQMTATPENSPLHF
>NA|TRBV10-3|NA|TRBJ1-5
TGTGCCATCAGTACCGCACAAAGCAATCAGCCCCAGCATTTT
CAISTAQSNQPQHF
>NA|TRBV5-1|NA|TRBJ2-5
TGCGCCAGCAGAGACGTGAAGGGAGTGGGAGACCAGTACTTC
CASRDVKGVGDQYF
>TRBD1|TRBV7-9|NA|TRBJ1-2
TGTGCCAGCAGCTCAACCTTAGTAGAAGGGGGCGGCTATGGCTACACCTTC
CASSSTLVEGGGYGYTF
>TRBD2|TRBV5-1|NA|TRBJ2-1
TGCGCCAGCAGCTTGGTCCTAGCGGGCGGGGAGCAGTTCTTC
CASSLVLAGGEQFF
>TRBD1|TRBV28|NA|TRBJ1-4
TGTGCCAGCAGCCCGAAAGGACAGGCCGAAAAACTGTTTTTT
CASSPKGQAEKLFF
>NA|TRBV6-5|few|TRBJ2-2
TGTGCCAGCAGTTACCATGCGGCAGAAGGGGGCGGGGAGCTGTTTTTT
CASSYHAAEGGGELFF
>NA|TRBV29-1|NA|TRBJ1-1
TGCAGCGTTGAAGATAGGCAGGGAATGAACACTGAAGCTTTCTTT
CSVEDRQGMNTEAFF
>TRBD2|TRBV4-1|once|TRBJ2-5
TGCGCCAGCAGCCAAGATCCCCCGGGGGGGGCCGGAGAGACCCAGTACTTC
CASSQDPPGGAGETQYF
>NA|TRBV19|NA|TRBJ1-5
TGTGCCAGTACAGACAGCCTCAATCAGCCCCAGCATTTT
CASTDSLNQPQHF
>NA|TRBV3-1/TRBV3-2|NA|TRBJ2-4
TGTGCCAGCAGCCAATTATCGGGGGACATTCAGTACTTC
CASSQLSGDIQYF
>TRBD2|TRBV18|NA|TRBJ2-1
TGTGCCAGCACCCTCGGACTAGCGGGAGGGACGAGCAATGAGCAGTTCTTC
CASTLGLAGGTSNEQFF
>NA|TRBV3-1/TRBV3-2|NA|TRBJ1-3
TGTGCCAGCAGCTCCGGACCAGATGGGGGGAACACCATATATTTT
CASSSGPDGGNTIYF
>TRBD2|TRBV3-1/TRBV3-2|few|TRBJ2-1
TGTGCCAGCAGCCCTTGGGGGAGCTCCGGGACTAGCAACAATGAGCAGTTCTTC
CASSPWGSSGTSNNEQFF
>TRBD1|TRBV5-1|NA|TRBJ1-6
TGCGCCAGCAGCTTGAGACCCCCGGGACAGGGGGTCAATTCACCCCTCCACTTT
CASSLRPPGQGVNSPLHF
>NA|TRBV2|NA|TRBJ2-5
TGTGCCAGCAGTGCGGTCTTGGAGACCCAGTACTTC
CASSAVLETQYF
>TRBD2|TRBV11-1|NA|TRBJ2-3
TGTGCCATCTCACGGGGGGACACAGATACGCAGTATTTT
CAISRGDTDTQYF
>TRBD2|TRBV28|few|TRBJ2-7
TGTGCCAGCAGGATGGCGGGAGGATCCAACTCCTACGAGCAGTACTTC
CASRMAGGSNSYEQYF
>NA|TRBV6-2/TRBV6-3|NA|TRBJ2-1
TGTGCCAGCAGTTACTCCCAGGGGCGCAATGAGCAGTTCTTC
CASSYSQGRNEQFF
>TRBD1|TRBV18|once|TRBJ1-1
TGTGCCAGCTCCACGCGCGGCCCCGGGACAGCCGAAGAAGCTTTCTTT
CASSTRGPGTAEEAFF
>NA|TRBV19|NA|TRBJ2-4
TGTCGGGGGGCGAGTAGGGACATTCAGTACTTC
CRGASRDIQYF